The clone carrying this T cell receptor beta chain was counted a few times. Alongside a J-beta primer mix, a sample-barcoded 5' primer served in a second PCR lasting 7 to 11 cycles. MiXCR, applied by TCRdb to the 5' RACE reads, yields one record per CDR3 protein. The data show some 1.6 million distinct CDR3 sequences, roughly 30% seen once. The data belong to a study of blood T cells in healthy people across ages. The germline V gene has CDR1 LGHDT and CDR2 YNNKEL (reference sequence). V lost 7 bases and J 1 base, leaving 16 bases between the germline ends. The CDR3 loop spans 15 amino acids. This chain connects TRBV3-1 to TRBJ2-5; tentative D call: TRBD2 (5 bases). The source material was blood. This receptor was identified in a young woman in good health. CDR3 bases: TGTGCCAGCACCCCGGACTCCATCATCCAAGAGACCCAGTACTTC. As protein: CASTPDSIIQETQYF.